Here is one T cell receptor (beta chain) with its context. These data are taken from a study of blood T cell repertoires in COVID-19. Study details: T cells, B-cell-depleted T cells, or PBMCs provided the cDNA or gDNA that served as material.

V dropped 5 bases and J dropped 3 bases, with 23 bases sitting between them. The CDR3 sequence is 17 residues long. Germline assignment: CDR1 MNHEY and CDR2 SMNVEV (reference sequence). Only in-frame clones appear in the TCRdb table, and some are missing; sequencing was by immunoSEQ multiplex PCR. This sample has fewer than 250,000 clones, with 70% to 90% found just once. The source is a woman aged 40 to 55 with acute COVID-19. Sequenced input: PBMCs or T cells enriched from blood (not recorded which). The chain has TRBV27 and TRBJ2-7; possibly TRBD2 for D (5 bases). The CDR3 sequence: CASSLAGASSLLYEQYF. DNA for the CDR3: TGTGCCAGCAGTCTAGCCGGAGCCTCCAGCCTACTCTACGAGCAGTACTTC.